The rows below give T cell receptor beta chains drawn from one sample of a study of cytotoxic CD8 clonotypes in ibrutinib-treated CLL. Libraries were prepared by immunoSEQ multiplex PCR; TCRdb keeps only in-frame clonotypes and omits some of them. The profile shows over 95,000 clones, 45% to 65% of them singletons. The sequenced sample was PBMCs, obtained after 24 months of ibrutinib treatment. These receptors were collected from a human donor with chronic lymphocytic leukemia. The conserved cysteine and the conserved F or W are not part of the CDR3 here. A D gene is named only where the DNA matches it firmly.

D,J,V,CDR3
TRBD1,TRBJ1-1,TRBV6-4,ASSLKQGAASEAF
-,TRBJ1-5,TRBV6-6,ASRPGGSNQPQH
-,TRBJ2-5,TRBV5-6,ASSLGSQETQY
-,TRBJ2-1,TRBV18,ASSPREAGNNEQF
-,TRBJ2-2,TRBV30,AWSVRRSGGSGELF
-,TRBJ2-1,TRBV9,ASSVVQNEQF
TRBD2,TRBJ2-4,TRBV7-9,ASSFMAGENIQY
TRBD1,TRBJ2-7,TRBV5-1,ASSFGQGAQSEQY
-,TRBJ2-5,TRBV29-1,STSNQETQY
TRBD1,TRBJ2-6,TRBV9,ASSVRTGSSGANVLT
-,TRBJ2-1,TRBV7-3,ASSFRAIEGISHNEQF
TRBD2,TRBJ2-1,TRBV6-5,ASSNGLAGLQF
-,TRBJ1-1,TRBV5-1,ASSNRNTEAF
-,TRBJ2-3,TRBV7-9,ASRSTDTQY
TRBD2,TRBJ2-7,TRBV6-1,ASRLAGGGYEQY
-,TRBJ1-3,TRBV5-1,ASSLAGDGNTIY
-,TRBJ2-3,TRBV18,ASSPMGADTQY
-,TRBJ2-3,TRBV9,ASGPAVSTDTQY
-,TRBJ1-3,TRBV7-3,AGERAAGNTIY
-,TRBJ1-5,TRBV13,ASSSGSNQPQH
-,TRBJ1-1,TRBV5-6,ASSLLQGRMNTEAF
-,TRBJ2-2,TRBV29-1,SVEVLPGELF
TRBD1,TRBJ2-7,TRBV19,ASSIAGGTYEQY
-,TRBJ1-2,TRBV7-9,ASSLSLSADGYT
TRBD1,TRBJ1-2,TRBV29-1,SVESTGGNYGYT
TRBD1,TRBJ2-7,TRBV7-2,ASSSRTGGGEQY
TRBD1,TRBJ1-2,TRBV7-9,ASSPWDSYGYT